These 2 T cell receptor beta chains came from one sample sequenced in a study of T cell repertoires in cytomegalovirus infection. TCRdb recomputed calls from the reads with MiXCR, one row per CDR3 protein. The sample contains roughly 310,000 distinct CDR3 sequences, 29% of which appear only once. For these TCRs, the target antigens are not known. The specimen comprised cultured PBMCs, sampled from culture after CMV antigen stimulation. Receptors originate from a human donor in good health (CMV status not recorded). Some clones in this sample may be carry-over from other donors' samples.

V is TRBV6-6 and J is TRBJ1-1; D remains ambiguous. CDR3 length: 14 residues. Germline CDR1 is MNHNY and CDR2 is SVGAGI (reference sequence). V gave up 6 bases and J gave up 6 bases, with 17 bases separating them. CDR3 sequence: CASRETLIGPEAFF. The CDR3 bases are TGTGCCAGCAGGGAGACTCTGATCGGTCCTGAAGCTTTCTTT.

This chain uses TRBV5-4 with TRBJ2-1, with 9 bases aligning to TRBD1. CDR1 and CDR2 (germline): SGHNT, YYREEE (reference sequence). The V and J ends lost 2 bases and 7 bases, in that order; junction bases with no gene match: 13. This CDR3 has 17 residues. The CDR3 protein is CASSFRDRVVIRNEQFF. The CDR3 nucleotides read TGTGCCAGCAGCTTCCGGGACAGGGTCGTTATCAGGAATGAGCAGTTCTTC.